The T cell receptor (beta chain) under discussion was sequenced for a study of blood T cell repertoires in COVID-19 (TCRdb year 2020). Turning to the overall study: Samples covering the acute and convalescent phases of COVID-19 were provided by collaborators in the United States, Italy and Spain. The samples were drawn from the first 160 participants of the ongoing ImmuneRACE study and from some 1,300 subjects provided by 6 global collaborators. Where available, HLA class I and class II types were obtained from metadata supplied by the sample provider rather than from assay-based typing. The prospective study material was composed of cDNA or gDNA derived from T cells, B-cell-depleted T cells, or PBMCs. Subjects who had been exposed to COVID-19, were actively infected with it, or had recovered from it provided the deeply sampled blood TCRbeta repertoires that made up the dataset. The repertoires were released in a freely available public database meant as a resource for research on the immune response to SARS-CoV-2. The sample metadata nearly always contained a de-identified subject ID, COVID-19 status, age in years and sex.

TCRbeta CDR3 regions were amplified from genomic DNA by means of the immunoSEQ Assay, a bias-controlled multiplex PCR. On the study's bioinformatics: The number of nucleated cells in each sample was estimated from the amplification of reference gene primers within the assay. Sequence reads were collapsed and filtered to measure the absolute abundance of every unique TCRbeta CDR3 rearrangement. For each sample, productive Simpson clonality was calculated as the square root of Simpson's diversity index over productive rearrangements. As stored in TCRdb, this immuneACCESS dataset retains in-frame rearrangements with V and J assigned. A fraction of the clones does not appear; measured against another copy, unresolved V genes explain less than half of the discrepancy, and the remainder lacks a known reason. That table supplies the V and J calls and clone size; D and trimming were determined from the DNA. The sample contains some 180,000 clones, approximately 83% of them found a single time. The biggest ten clones account for around 2% of the sample.

Only a few counts were recorded for this clone. Its binding antigen is unknown. Per-base quality was not reported, and no clone a single base away is much larger than it. Overall study outcomes, separate from this receptor: Clinical and demographic metadata were provided uncurated, with the amount varying by source and participant.

Collaborating institutions collected whole blood in K2EDTA tubes following their own protocols. For TCRbeta analysis, collaborator samples were shipped as frozen whole blood, as isolated PBMCs, or as DNA extracted from either sample type. This TCR was sampled from a woman at least 80 years old with acute or convalescent COVID-19. The sample consisted of peripheral blood.

The CDR3 has the sequence CAISYQGGIDQPQHF. The nucleotide sequence reads TGTGCCATCAGTTACCAGGGGGGTATAGATCAGCCCCAGCATTTT. This chain is built from TRBV10-3 and TRBJ1-5, with 7 bases in between that match TRBD1. CDR1 and CDR2, looked up from the germline V gene, are ENHRY and SYGVKD. From cysteine to phenylalanine, the CDR3 is 15 amino acids long. The entry retains the CDR3 DNA only, 45 bases that are in frame from base 1. For this chain, trimming is 5 bases at the V end and 5 bases at the J end, and the number of junction bases without a gene match is 9.